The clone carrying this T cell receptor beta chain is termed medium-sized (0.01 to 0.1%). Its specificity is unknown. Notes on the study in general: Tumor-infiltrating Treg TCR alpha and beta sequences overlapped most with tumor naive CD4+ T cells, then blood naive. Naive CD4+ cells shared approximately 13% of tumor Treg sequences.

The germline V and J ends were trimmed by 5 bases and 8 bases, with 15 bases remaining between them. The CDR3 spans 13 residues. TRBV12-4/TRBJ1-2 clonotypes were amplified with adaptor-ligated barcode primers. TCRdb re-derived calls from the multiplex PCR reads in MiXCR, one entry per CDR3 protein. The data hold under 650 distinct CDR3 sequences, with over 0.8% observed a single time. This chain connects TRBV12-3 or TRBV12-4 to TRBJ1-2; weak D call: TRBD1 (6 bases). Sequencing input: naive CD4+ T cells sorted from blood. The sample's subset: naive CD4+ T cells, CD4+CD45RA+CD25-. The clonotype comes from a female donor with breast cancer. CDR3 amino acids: CASSRDTGSGYTF. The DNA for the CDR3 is TGTGCCAGCAGTAGGGACACCGGAAGCGGCTACACCTTC.